This T cell receptor beta chain was found in a study of graft-versus-host responses after intestinal transplantation. Study findings and constraints: GvH clones detected in recipient marrow included some appearing first in ileum or blood.

For this clone: Its target is unknown.

The data were produced by immunoSEQ multiplex PCR, yet TCRdb's version contains in-frame clones alone and is incomplete. Of about 120,000 clones in the sample, over 75% were seen once. Germline assignment: CDR1 MNHNS and CDR2 SASEGT. V was pared by 4 bases and J by 3 bases, with 19 bases between. The CDR3 consists of 18 residues. The specimen comprised unstimulated CD4+ T cells sorted from spleen or lymph node cells, sampled before intestinal transplant. This receptor was taken from a human donor who received an intestinal transplant. The chain has TRBV6-1 and TRBJ2-6; D might be TRBD1 (5 bases). The CDR3 sequence: CASSGSRARLFGANVLTF. CDR3 in DNA: TGTGCCAGCAGTGGATCCAGGGCGAGGCTCTTTGGGGCCAACGTCCTGACTTTC.